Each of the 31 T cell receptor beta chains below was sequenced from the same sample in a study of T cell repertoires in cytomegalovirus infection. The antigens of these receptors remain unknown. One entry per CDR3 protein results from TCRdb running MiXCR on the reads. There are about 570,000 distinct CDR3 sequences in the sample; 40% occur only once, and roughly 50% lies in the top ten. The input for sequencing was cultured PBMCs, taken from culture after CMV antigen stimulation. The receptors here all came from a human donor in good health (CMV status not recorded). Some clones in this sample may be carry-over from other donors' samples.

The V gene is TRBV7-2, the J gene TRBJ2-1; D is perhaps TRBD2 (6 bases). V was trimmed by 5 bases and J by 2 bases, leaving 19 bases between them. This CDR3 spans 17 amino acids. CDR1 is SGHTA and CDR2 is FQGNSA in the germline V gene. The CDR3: CASSPLVGGGPYNEQFF. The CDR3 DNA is TGTGCCAGCAGCCCTCTGGTGGGGGGAGGACCCTACAATGAGCAGTTCTTC. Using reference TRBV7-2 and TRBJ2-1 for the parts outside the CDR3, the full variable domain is GAGVSQSPSNKVTEKGKDVELRCDPISGHTALYWYRQSLGQGLEFLIYFQGNSAPDKSGLPSDRFSAERTGGSVSTLTIQRTQQEDSAVYLCASSPLVGGGPYNEQFFGPGTRLTVL.

CDR3 in amino acids: CASSQVGLGPAETQYF. The CDR3 DNA reads as TGTGCCAGCAGTCAGGTGGGACTAGGCCCGGCGGAGACCCAGTACTTC. The rearrangement links TRBV7-2 to TRBJ2-5, with 8 nucleotides matching TRBD2. With 6 bases clipped from V and 5 bases from J, the junction kept 14 bases outside the gene matches. This CDR3 comprises 16 residues. Germline V lookup: CDR1 SGHTA, CDR2 FQGNSA.

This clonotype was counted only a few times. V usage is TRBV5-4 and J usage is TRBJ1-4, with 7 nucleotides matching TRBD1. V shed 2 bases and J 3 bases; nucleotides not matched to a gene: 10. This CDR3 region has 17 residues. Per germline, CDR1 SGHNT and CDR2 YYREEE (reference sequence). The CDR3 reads CASSFTPYRGANEKLFF. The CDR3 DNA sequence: TGTGCCAGCAGCTTCACTCCCTACAGGGGAGCTAATGAAAAACTGTTTTTT.

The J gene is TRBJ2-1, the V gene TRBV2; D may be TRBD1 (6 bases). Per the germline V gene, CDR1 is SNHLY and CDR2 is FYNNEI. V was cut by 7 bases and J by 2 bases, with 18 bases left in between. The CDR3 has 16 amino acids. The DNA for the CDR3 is TGTGCCAGCACCAAGGGGTCGGACAGAACCTACAATGAGCAGTTCTTC. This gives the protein CASTKGSDRTYNEQFF.

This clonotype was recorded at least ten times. The CDR3 is CASSLARAMGSNQPQHF. Written as DNA, the CDR3 is TGTGCCAGCAGTTTAGCCCGGGCGATGGGTAGCAATCAGCCCCAGCATTTT. This rearrangement joins TRBV12-3 or TRBV12-4 to TRBJ1-5; D not resolved. Trimming cost V 0 bases and J 0 bases, with 12 bases left between them. This CDR3 contains 17 residues.

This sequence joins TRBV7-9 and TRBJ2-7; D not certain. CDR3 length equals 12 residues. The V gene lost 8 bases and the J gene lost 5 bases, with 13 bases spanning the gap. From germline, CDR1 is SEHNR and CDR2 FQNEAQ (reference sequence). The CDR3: CASSAFGDEQYF. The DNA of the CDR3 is TGTGCCAGCTCAGCTTTTGGGGACGAGCAGTACTTC.

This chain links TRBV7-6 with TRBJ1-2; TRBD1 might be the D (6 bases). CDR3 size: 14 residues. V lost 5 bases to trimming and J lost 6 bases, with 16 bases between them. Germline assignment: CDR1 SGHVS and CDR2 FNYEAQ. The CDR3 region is CASSAYGGSHGYTF. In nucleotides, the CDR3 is TGTGCCAGCAGCGCATACGGGGGCAGCCATGGCTACACCTTC. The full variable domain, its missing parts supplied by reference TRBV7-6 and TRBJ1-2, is GAGVSQSPRYKVTKRGQDVALRCDPISGHVSLYWYRQALGQGPEFLTYFNYEAQQDKSGLPNDRFSAERPEGSISTLTIQRTEQRDSAMYRCASSAYGGSHGYTFGSGTRLTVV.

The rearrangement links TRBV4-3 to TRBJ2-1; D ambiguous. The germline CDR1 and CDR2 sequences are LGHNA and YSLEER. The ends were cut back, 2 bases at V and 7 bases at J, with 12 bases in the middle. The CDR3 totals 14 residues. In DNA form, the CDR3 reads TGCGCCAGCAGCCAAAGGGTCCCCGCGAATGAGCAGTTCTTC. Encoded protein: CASSQRVPANEQFF.

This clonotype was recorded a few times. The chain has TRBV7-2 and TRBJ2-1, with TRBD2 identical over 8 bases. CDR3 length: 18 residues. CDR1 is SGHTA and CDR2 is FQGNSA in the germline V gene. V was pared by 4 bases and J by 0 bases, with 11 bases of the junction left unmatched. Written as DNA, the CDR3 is TGTGCCAGCAGCTCCAGCGGAACGGGGGGGTACTCCTACAATGAGCAGTTCTTC. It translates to CASSSSGTGGYSYNEQFF.

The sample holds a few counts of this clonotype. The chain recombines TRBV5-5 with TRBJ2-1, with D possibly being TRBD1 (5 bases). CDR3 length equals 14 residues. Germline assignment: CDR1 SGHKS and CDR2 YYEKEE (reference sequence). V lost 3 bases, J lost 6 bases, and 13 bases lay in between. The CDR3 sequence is CASSWGKPFNEQFF. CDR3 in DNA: TGTGCCAGCAGCTGGGGCAAACCATTCAATGAGCAGTTCTTC.

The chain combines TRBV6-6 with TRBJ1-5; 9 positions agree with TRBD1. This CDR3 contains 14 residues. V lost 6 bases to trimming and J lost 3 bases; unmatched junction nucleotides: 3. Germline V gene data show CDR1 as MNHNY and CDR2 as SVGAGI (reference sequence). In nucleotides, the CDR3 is TGTGCCAGCAGGGGACAGGGCTTCAATCAGCCCCAGCATTTT. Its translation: CASRGQGFNQPQHF.

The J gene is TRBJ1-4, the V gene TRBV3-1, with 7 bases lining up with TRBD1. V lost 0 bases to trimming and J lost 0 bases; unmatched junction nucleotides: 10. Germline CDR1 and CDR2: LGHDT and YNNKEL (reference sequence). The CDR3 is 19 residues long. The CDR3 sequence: CASSQEWMGQLATNEKLFF. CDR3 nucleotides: TGTGCCAGCAGCCAAGAATGGATGGGACAGCTTGCAACTAATGAAAAACTGTTTTTT.

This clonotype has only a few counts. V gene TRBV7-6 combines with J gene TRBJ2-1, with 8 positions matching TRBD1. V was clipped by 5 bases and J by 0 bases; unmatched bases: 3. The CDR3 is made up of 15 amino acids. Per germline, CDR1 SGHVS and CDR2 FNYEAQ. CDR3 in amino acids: CASSRQGTSYNEQFF. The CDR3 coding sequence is TGTGCCAGCAGCCGACAGGGGACCTCCTACAATGAGCAGTTCTTC.

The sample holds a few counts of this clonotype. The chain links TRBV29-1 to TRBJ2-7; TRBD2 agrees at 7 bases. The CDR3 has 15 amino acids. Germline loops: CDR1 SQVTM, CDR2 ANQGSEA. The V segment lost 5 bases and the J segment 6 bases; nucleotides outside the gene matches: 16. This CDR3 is CSVSRGSGPRGEQYF. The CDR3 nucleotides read TGCAGCGTTTCAAGGGGTAGCGGGCCAAGGGGCGAGCAGTACTTC.

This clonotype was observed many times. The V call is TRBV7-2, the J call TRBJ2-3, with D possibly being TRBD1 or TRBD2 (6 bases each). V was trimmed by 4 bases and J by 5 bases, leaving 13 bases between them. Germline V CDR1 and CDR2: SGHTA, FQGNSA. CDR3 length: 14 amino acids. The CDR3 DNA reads TGTGCCAGCAGCTCCTCGGGGGCTGTAGATACGCAGTATTTT. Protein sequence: CASSSSGAVDTQYF.

CDR3 bases: TGCGCCAGCAGCTTGGAGGGGGTCCCGGGGTCACCCCTCCACTTT. It translates to CASSLEGVPGSPLHF. V is TRBV5-1 and J is TRBJ1-6, with D perhaps matching TRBD1 (6 bases). V was clipped by 0 bases and J by 10 bases, with 14 bases between them. The CDR3 extends over 15 amino acids. The germline V gene has CDR1 SGHRS and CDR2 YFSETQ.

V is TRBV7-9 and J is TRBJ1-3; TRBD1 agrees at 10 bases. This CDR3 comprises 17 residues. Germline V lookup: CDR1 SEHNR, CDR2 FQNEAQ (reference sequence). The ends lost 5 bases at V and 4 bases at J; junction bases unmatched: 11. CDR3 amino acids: CASSMMFGTGVGNTIYF. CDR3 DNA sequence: TGTGCCAGCAGCATGATGTTCGGGACAGGGGTCGGAAACACCATATATTTT.

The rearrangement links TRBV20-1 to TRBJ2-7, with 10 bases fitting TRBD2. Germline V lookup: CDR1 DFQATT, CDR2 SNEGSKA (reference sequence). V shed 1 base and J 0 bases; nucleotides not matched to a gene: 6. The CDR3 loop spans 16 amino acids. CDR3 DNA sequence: TGCAGTGCTAGAGCCGTAGCGGGAGGCAACTCCTACGAGCAGTACTTC. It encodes CSARAVAGGNSYEQYF.

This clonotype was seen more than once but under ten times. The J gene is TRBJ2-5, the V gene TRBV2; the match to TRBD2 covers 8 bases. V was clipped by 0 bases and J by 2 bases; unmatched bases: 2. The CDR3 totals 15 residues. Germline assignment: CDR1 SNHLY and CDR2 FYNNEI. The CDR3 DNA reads TGTGCCAGCAGTGAAGCTAGCGGGGAACAAGAGACCCAGTACTTC. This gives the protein CASSEASGEQETQYF.

The CDR3 region has the DNA TGTGCCAGCAGCCTCCGGGACACCTGGGATTCACCCCTCCACTTT. Translation: CASSLRDTWDSPLHF. The gene calls are TRBV11-1 and TRBJ1-6; weak D call: TRBD1 (6 bases). This CDR3 is built from 15 residues. The V gene's germline CDR1 is SGHAT and CDR2 FQDESV (reference sequence). V was pared by 5 bases and J by 8 bases, with 16 bases between.

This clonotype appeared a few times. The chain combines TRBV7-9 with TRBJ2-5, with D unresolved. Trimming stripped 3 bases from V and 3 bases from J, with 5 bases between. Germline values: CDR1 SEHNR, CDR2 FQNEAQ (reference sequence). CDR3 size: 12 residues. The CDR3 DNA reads TGTGCCAGCAGCTTCGTGAAAGAGACCCAGTACTTC. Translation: CASSFVKETQYF.

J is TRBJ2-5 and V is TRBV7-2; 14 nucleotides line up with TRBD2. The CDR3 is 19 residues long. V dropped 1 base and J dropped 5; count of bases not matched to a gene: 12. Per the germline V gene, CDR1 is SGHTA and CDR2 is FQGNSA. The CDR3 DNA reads TGTGCCAGCAGCTTAGGGGGGACTAGCGGGAGATTTGTCCTGGAGACCCAGTACTTC. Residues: CASSLGGTSGRFVLETQYF.

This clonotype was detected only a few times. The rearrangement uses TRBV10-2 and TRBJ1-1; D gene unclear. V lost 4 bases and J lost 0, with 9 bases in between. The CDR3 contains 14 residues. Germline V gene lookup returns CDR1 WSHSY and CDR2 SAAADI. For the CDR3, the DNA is TGCGCCAGCAGTGTTAGCAGACTGAACACTGAAGCTTTCTTT. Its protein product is CASSVSRLNTEAFF.

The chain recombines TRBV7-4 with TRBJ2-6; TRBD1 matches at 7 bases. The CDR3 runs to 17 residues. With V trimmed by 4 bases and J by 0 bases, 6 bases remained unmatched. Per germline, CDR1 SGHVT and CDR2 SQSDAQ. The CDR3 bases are TGTGCCAGCAGCTCGACAGGGATCAGCTCTGGGGCCAACGTCCTGACTTTC. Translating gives CASSSTGISSGANVLTF.

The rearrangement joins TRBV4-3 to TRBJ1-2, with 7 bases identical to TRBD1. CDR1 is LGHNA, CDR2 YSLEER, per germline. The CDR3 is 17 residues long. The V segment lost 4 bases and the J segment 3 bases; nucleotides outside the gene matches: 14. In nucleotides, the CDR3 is TGCGCCAGCAGCCCTGCCCCCAGGGGGATTAGGGACTATGGCTACACCTTC. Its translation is CASSPAPRGIRDYGYTF.

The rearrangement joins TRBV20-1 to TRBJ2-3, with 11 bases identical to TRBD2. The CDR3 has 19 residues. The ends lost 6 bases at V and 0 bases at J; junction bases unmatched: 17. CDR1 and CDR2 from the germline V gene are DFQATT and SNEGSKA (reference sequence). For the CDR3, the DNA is TGCAGTGCGTTCCCCCTAGCGGGGGGTCTTACCGAAAGCACAGATACGCAGTATTTT. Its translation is CSAFPLAGGLTESTDTQYF.

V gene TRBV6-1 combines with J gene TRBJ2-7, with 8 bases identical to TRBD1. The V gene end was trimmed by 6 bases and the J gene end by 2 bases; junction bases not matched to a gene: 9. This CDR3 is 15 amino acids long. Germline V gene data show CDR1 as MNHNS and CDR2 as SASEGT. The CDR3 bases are TGTGCCAGCAGCAGGACAGGGTACATGACCTACGAGCAGTACTTC. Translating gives CASSRTGYMTYEQYF.

The CDR3 DNA follows: TGCGCCAGCAGGGGACTAGCGGGAGGGCCCGTCTCCTACGAGCAGTACTTC. Translating gives CASRGLAGGPVSYEQYF. The V and J genes are TRBV10-2 and TRBJ2-7, with 16 bases aligning to TRBD2. The V and J ends lost 6 bases and 0 bases, in that order; junction bases with no gene match: 5. In germline, CDR1 is WSHSY, CDR2 SAAADI. CDR3 length: 17 residues.

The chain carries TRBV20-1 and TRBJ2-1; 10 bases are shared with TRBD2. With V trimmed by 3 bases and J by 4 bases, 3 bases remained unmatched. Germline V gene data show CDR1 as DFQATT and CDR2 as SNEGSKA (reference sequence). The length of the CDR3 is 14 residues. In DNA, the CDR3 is TGCAGTGCTAGGGATAGCGGGGGGTACAATGAGCAGTTCTTC. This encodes CSARDSGGYNEQFF.

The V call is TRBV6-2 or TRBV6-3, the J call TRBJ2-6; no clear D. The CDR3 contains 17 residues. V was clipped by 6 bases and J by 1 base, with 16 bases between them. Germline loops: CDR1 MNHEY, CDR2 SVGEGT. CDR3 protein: CASSPRRTDSGANVLTF. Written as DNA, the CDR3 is TGTGCCAGCAGCCCCCGACGTACAGATTCTGGGGCCAACGTCCTGACTTTC.

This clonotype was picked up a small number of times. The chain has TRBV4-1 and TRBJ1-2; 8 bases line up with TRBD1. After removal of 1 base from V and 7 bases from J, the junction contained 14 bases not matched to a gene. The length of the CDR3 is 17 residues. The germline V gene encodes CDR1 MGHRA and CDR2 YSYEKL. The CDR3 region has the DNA TGCGCCAGCAGCCAAGGGACAGGGAATTTTGGAGTTCGTGGCTACACCTTC. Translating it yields CASSQGTGNFGVRGYTF.